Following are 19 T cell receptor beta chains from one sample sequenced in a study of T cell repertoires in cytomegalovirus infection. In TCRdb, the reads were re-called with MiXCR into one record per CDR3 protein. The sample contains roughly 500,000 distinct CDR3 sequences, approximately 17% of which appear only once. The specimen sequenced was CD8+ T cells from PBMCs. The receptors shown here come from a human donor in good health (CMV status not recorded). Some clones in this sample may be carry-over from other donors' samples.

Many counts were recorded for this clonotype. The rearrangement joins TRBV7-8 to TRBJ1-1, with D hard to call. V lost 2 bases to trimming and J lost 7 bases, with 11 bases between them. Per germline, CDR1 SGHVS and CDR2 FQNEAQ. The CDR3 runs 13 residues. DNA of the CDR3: TGTGCCAGCAGCTTATCCCTGATGCTTGAAGCTTTCTTT. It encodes CASSLSLMLEAFF. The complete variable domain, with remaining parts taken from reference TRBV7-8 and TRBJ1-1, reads GAGVSQSPRYKVAKRGQDVALRCDPISGHVSLFWYQQALGQGPEFLTYFQNEAQLDKSGLPSDRFFAERPEGSVSTLKIQRTQQEDSAVYLCASSLSLMLEAFFGQGTRLTVV.

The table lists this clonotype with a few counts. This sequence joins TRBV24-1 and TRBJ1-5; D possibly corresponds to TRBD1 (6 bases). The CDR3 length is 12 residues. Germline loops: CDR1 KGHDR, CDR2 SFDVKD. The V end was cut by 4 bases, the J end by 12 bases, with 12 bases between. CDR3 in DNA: TGTGCCACCAGTGACCCCACAGGGATCCAGCATTTT. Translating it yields CATSDPTGIQHF.

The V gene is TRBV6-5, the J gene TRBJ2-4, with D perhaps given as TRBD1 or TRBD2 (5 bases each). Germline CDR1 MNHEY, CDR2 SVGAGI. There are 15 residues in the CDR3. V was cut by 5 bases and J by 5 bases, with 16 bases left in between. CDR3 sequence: CASSRDRLGENIQYF. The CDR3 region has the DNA TGTGCCAGCAGTCGGGACCGACTTGGGGAAAACATTCAGTACTTC.

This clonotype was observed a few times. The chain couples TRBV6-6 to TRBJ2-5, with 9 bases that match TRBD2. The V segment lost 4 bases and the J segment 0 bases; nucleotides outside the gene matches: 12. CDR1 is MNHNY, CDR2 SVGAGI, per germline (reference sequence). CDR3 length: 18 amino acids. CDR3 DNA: TGTGCCAGCAGTTCACGCTCCCGAACTAGCGGGTACCAAGAGACCCAGTACTTC. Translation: CASSSRSRTSGYQETQYF.

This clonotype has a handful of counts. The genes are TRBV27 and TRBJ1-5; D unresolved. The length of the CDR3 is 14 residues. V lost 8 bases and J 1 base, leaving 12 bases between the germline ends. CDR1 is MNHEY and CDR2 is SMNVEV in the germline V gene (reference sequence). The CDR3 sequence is CASRLGGSNQPQHF. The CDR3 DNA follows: TGTGCCAGCCGCCTAGGAGGAAGCAATCAGCCCCAGCATTTT.

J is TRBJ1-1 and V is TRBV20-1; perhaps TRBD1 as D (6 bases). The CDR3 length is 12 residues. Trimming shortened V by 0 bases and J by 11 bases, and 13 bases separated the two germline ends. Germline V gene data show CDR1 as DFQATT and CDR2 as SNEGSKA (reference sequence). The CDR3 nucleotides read TGCAGTGCTAGAGATGAGGGCAGGGGCGCTTTCTTT. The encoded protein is CSARDEGRGAFF.

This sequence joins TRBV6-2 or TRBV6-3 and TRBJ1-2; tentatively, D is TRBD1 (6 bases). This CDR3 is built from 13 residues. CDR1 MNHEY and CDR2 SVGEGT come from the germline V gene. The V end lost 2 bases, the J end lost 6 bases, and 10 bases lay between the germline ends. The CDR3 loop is CASSYGGADGYTF. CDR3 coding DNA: TGTGCCAGCAGTTACGGGGGGGCGGATGGCTACACCTTC.

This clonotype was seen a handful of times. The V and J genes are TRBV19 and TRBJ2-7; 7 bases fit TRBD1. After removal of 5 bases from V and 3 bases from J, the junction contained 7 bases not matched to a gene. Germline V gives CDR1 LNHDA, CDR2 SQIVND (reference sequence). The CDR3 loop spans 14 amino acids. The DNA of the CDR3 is TGTGCCAGTAGTGAAGGACAGGAGTACTACGAGCAGTACTTC. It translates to CASSEGQEYYEQYF.

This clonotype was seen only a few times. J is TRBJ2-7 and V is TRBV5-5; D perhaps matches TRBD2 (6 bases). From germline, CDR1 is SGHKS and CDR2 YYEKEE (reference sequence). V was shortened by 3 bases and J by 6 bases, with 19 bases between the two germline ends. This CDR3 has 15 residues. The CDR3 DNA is TGTGCCAGCAGCTACCTCGGGACTCCTAGGCTCGAGCAGTACTTC. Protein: CASSYLGTPRLEQYF.

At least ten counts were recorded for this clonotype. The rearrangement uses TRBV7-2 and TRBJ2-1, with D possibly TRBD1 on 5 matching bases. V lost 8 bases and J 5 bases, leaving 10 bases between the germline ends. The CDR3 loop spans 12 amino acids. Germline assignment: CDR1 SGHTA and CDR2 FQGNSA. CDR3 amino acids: CASGAIDNEQFF. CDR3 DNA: TGTGCCAGCGGGGCAATTGACAATGAGCAGTTCTTC.

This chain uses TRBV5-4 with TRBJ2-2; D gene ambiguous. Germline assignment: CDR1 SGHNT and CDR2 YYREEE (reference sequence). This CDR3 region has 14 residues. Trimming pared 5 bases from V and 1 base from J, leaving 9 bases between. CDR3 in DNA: TGTGCCAGCAGGCACGGAGAGAACACCGGGGAGCTGTTTTTT. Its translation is CASRHGENTGELFF.

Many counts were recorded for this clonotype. The CDR3 nucleotides are TGTGCCATCAGTGGAAGCGGGGGGCGGTACCAAGAGACCCAGTACTTC. As protein: CAISGSGGRYQETQYF. V usage is TRBV10-3 and J usage is TRBJ2-5, with 9 bases identical to TRBD2. The junction had 6 bases not matched to a gene; V was cut back by 4 bases and J by 0 bases. The CDR3 sequence is 16 residues long. CDR1 is ENHRY and CDR2 is SYGVKD in the germline V gene.

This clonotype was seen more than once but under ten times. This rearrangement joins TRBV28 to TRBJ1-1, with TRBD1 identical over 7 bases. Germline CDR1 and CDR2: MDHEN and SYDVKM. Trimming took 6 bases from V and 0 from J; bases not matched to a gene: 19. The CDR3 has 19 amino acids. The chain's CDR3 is CASSFDRVTVLSMNTEAFF. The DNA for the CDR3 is TGTGCCAGCAGCTTCGACAGGGTTACGGTCCTAAGCATGAACACTGAAGCTTTCTTT.

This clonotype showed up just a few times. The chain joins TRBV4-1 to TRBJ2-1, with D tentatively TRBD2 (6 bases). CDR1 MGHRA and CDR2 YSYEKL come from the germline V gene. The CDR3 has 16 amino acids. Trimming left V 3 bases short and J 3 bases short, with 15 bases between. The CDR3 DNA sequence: TGCGCCAGCAGCCACCCGGAGGGTATCGACTACAATGAGCAGTTCTTC. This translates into CASSHPEGIDYNEQFF.

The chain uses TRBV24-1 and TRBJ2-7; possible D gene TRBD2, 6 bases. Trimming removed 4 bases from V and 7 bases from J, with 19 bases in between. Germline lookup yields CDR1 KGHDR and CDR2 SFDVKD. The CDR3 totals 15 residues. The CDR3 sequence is CATSDSQGLTKEQYF. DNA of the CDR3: TGTGCCACCAGTGACTCCCAGGGACTCACCAAAGAGCAGTACTTC.

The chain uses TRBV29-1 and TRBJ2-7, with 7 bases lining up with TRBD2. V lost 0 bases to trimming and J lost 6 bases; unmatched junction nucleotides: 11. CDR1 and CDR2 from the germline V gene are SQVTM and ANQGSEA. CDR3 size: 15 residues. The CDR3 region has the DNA TGCAGCGTTGAAGAACTGGAAGGGAGGGCCGCCGAGCAGTACTTC. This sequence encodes CSVEELEGRAAEQYF.

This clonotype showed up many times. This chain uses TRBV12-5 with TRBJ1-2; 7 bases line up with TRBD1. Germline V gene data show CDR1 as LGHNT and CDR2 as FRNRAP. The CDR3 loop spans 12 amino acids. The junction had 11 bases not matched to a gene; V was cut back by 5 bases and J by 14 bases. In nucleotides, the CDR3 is TGTGCTAGTGGTCCGTCGACAGGGCTGCTAACCTTC. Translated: CASGPSTGLLTF.

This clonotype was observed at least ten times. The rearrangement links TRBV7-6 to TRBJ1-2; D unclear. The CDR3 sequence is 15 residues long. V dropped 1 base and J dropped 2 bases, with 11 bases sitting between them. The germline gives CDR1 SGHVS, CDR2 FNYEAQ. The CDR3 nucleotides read TGTGCCAGCAGCTTAGAGATAGGAGGGAACTATGGCTACACCTTC. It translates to CASSLEIGGNYGYTF.

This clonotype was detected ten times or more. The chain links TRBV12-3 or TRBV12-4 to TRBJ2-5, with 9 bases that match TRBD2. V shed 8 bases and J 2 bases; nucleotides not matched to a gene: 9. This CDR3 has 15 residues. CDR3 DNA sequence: TGTGCCAGCTCCCCAGGCGGGGGGGCACAAGAGACCCAGTACTTC. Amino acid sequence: CASSPGGGAQETQYF.